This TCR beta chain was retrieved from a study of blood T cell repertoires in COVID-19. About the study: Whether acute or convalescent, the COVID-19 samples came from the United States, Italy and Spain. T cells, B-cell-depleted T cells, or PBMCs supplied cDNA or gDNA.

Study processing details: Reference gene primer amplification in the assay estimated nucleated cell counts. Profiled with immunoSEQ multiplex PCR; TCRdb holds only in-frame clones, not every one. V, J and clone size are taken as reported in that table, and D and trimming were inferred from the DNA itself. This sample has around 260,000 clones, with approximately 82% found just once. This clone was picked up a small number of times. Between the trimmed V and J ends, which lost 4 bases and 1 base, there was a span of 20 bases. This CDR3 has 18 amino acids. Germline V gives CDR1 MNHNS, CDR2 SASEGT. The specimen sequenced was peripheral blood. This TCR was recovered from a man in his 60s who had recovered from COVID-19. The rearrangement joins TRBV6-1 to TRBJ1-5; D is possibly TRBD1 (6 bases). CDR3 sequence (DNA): TGTGCCAGCAGTGTCAGCAGGGGTGGGGAAAAAAGCAATCAGCCCCAGCATTTT. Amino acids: CASSVSRGGEKSNQPQHF.